This passage covers 23 T cell receptor beta chains from one sample sequenced in a study of blood T cell repertoires in COVID-19. Some clones are missing from TCRdb's copy, which holds only in-frame ones; the method was immunoSEQ multiplex PCR. The profile shows 180,000 or so clones, over 75% of them singletons. Sequencing was carried out using peripheral blood. These receptors were obtained from a man aged 60 to 75 who had recovered from COVID-19.

This clone showed up just once. This sequence joins TRBV2 and TRBJ1-3; 9 positions match TRBD1. The CDR3 is 16 amino acids. With V trimmed by 6 bases and J by 3 bases, 9 bases remained unmatched. The germline gives CDR1 SNHLY, CDR2 FYNNEI. This CDR3 reads CASSAVRTGDGNTIYF. CDR3 DNA sequence: TGTGCCAGCAGCGCCGTTCGGACAGGGGATGGAAACACCATATATTTT.

The chain is built from TRBV2 and TRBJ1-1; 12 nucleotides align to TRBD1. V was pared by 6 bases and J by 6 bases, with 5 bases of the junction left unmatched. Germline loops: CDR1 SNHLY, CDR2 FYNNEI. CDR3 length: 14 amino acids. In DNA, the CDR3 is TGTGCCAGCAGGGCCGGGACAGGGGGCCCTGAAGCTTTCTTT. This sequence encodes CASRAGTGGPEAFF.

The J gene is TRBJ1-2, the V gene TRBV11-2; tentative D call: TRBD1 (6 bases). Trimming cost V 6 bases and J 4 bases, with 15 bases left between them. The CDR3 spans 14 residues. Germline V gene lookup returns CDR1 SGHAT and CDR2 FQNNGV. The CDR3 protein is CASSSNLDSYGYTF. The CDR3 bases are TGTGCCAGCAGTTCAAACCTGGACAGCTATGGCTACACCTTC.

The V gene is TRBV9, the J gene TRBJ1-2; TRBD1 might be the D (5 bases). V shed 5 bases and J shed 6 bases, with 11 bases lying between them. The CDR3 sequence is 12 residues long. Germline V CDR1 and CDR2: SGDLS, YYNGEE. Here the CDR3 reads CASRARGDGYTF. CDR3 bases: TGTGCCAGCAGGGCCCGGGGGGATGGCTACACCTTC.

The gene calls are TRBV4-2 and TRBJ2-2; 8 bases map to TRBD2. In germline, CDR1 is LGHNA, CDR2 YNFKEQ. This CDR3 has 15 amino acids. J gave up 6 bases and V 1 base, and 4 bases lay outside the gene matches. CDR3 residues: CASSQGGGGPGELFF. CDR3 nucleotides: TGTGCCAGCAGCCAAGGGGGCGGGGGGCCCGGGGAGCTGTTTTTT.

The chain is built from TRBV19 and TRBJ1-4; 8 bases are a match to TRBD1. The CDR3 is 15 amino acids. V shed 5 bases, J shed 6 bases, and the junction held 8 bases outside the gene matches. In germline, CDR1 is LNHDA, CDR2 SQIVND (reference sequence). Here the CDR3 DNA reads TGTGCCAGTAGTTCGTACAGGGGGACTGATGAAAAACTGTTTTTT. Translated, it gives CASSSYRGTDEKLFF.

The chain couples TRBV3-1 (or the pseudogene TRBV3-2) to TRBJ2-7; 9 nucleotides match TRBD2. V lost 2 bases, J lost 2 bases, and 1 base stayed unmatched. The germline gives CDR1 LGHDT, CDR2 YNNKEL (reference sequence). The CDR3 extends over 14 amino acids. CDR3 protein: CASSQTSGPYEQYF. CDR3 nucleotide sequence: TGTGCCAGCAGCCAAACTAGCGGGCCCTACGAGCAGTACTTC.

This clone was observed once. The V gene is TRBV5-6, the J gene TRBJ2-3; 7 bases are a match to TRBD1. This CDR3 contains 16 residues. Trimming at V came to 7 bases and at J to 6 bases, leaving 17 bases not matched to a gene. Germline V gives CDR1 SGHDT, CDR2 YYEEEE. CDR3 nucleotide sequence: TGTGCCAGCGCGGAACGGACAGGTTTCGCCACGGATACGCAGTATTTT. Its protein is CASAERTGFATDTQYF.

This clone occurred once. V and J are TRBV4-2 and TRBJ2-5; a weak D match, TRBD2 (5 bases). Germline V CDR1 and CDR2: LGHNA, YNFKEQ. V shed 4 bases and J shed 5 bases, with 11 bases lying between them. This CDR3 has 13 residues. CDR3 coding DNA: TGTGCCAGCAGCCGCGGAACGGGGGAGACCCAGTACTTC. Amino acid sequence: CASSRGTGETQYF.

The chain recombines TRBV12-3 or TRBV12-4 with TRBJ2-5, with D uncertain. This CDR3 has 11 amino acids. V was cut by 3 bases and J by 5 bases, with 4 bases left in between. This chain's CDR3 is CASSFRETQYF. The CDR3 coding sequence is TGTGCCAGCAGTTTTCGTGAGACCCAGTACTTC.

The chain uses TRBV19 and TRBJ2-3, with TRBD2 matching 12 bases. Trimming at V came to 2 bases and at J to 6 bases, leaving 0 bases not matched to a gene. Germline-derived CDR1 and CDR2 are LNHDA and SQIVND (reference sequence). The CDR3 runs 14 residues. In nucleotides, the CDR3 is TGTGCCAGTAGTATACTAGCGGGGGGGGATACGCAGTATTTT. Its protein is CASSILAGGDTQYF.

The V and J genes are TRBV28 and TRBJ1-1, with 8 bases aligning to TRBD1. Trimming at V came to 5 bases and at J to 6 bases, leaving 8 bases not matched to a gene. Germline CDR1 MDHEN, CDR2 SYDVKM. The CDR3 contains 14 residues. In DNA form, the CDR3 reads TGTGCCAGCAGTCGACAGGGGATTTGGGCTGAAGCTTTCTTT. It codes for CASSRQGIWAEAFF.

This clone was seen more than once but under ten times. This sequence joins TRBV7-9 and TRBJ1-6, with D perhaps TRBD1 (5 bases). Trimming removed 2 bases from V and 7 bases from J, with 15 bases in between. CDR1 is SEHNR and CDR2 is FQNEAQ in the germline V gene (reference sequence). The CDR3 totals 16 residues. The CDR3 protein is CASSLRGAGINSPLHF. The CDR3 DNA is TGTGCCAGCAGCTTACGCGGAGCAGGGATAAATTCACCCCTCCACTTT.

This sequence joins TRBV12-3 or TRBV12-4 and TRBJ1-6, with D uncertain. The CDR3 runs 12 residues. The ends were cut back, 3 bases at V and 10 bases at J, with 7 bases in the middle. This CDR3 reads CASSFRWSPLHF. In nucleotides, the CDR3 is TGTGCCAGCAGTTTCAGGTGGTCACCCCTCCACTTT.

V is TRBV9 and J is TRBJ1-4, with a weak D call TRBD1 (5 bases). Trimming removed 2 bases from V and 6 bases from J, with 20 bases in between. The CDR3 is 17 residues long. Germline V lookup: CDR1 SGDLS, CDR2 YYNGEE. Written as DNA, the CDR3 is TGTGCCAGCAGCGTTGGAGCAGGGAACGGCGGGGATGAAAAACTGTTTTTT. This sequence encodes CASSVGAGNGGDEKLFF.

The chain uses TRBV7-8 and TRBJ2-7, with 8 bases fitting TRBD2. After removal of 1 base from V and 4 bases from J, the junction contained 15 bases not matched to a gene. This CDR3 spans 18 amino acids. Germline lookup yields CDR1 SGHVS and CDR2 FQNEAQ. The CDR3 spells CASSLDPGGGTIKYEQYF. CDR3 sequence (DNA): TGTGCCAGCAGCTTAGACCCCGGGGGGGGGACTATCAAATACGAGCAGTACTTC.

V and J are TRBV7-3 and TRBJ1-2; D is ambiguous. The CDR3 extends over 14 amino acids. V lost 2 bases, J lost 7 bases, and 14 bases lay in between. Germline V gene lookup returns CDR1 SGHTA and CDR2 FQGTGA. Written as DNA, the CDR3 is TGTGCCAGCAGCTTAGGCCACCAGGTGGGTGGCTACACCTTC. It yields the protein CASSLGHQVGGYTF.

The V gene is TRBV5-1, the J gene TRBJ2-4, with 7 bases aligning to TRBD1. The CDR3 extends over 13 amino acids. Germline V gives CDR1 SGHRS, CDR2 YFSETQ. V dropped 0 bases and J dropped 9; count of bases not matched to a gene: 3. As DNA, the CDR3 is TGCGCCAGCAGCTTGGGACAGGGCGGCATTCAGTACTTC. It codes for CASSLGQGGIQYF.

The chain is built from TRBV30 and TRBJ2-6, with D hard to call. Germline CDR1 is GTSNPN and CDR2 is SVGIG (reference sequence). This CDR3 contains 15 residues. V shed 4 bases and J shed 0 bases, with 10 bases lying between them. In DNA form, the CDR3 reads TGTGCCTGGACCGGAGATCGCTCTGGGGCCAACGTCCTGACTTTC. Translation gives CAWTGDRSGANVLTF.

This chain connects TRBV5-1 to TRBJ2-2; D might be TRBD1 (6 bases). The length of the CDR3 is 14 residues. CDR1 is SGHRS, CDR2 YFSETQ, per germline. V lost 3 bases, J lost 3 bases, and 9 bases lay in between. This CDR3 is CASSWTDHTGELFF. The CDR3 DNA reads as TGCGCCAGCAGCTGGACAGACCACACCGGGGAGCTGTTTTTT.

The chain recombines TRBV5-4 with TRBJ2-1, with D tentatively TRBD2 (5 bases). Looked up from germline, CDR1 is SGHNT and CDR2 is YYREEE (reference sequence). The CDR3 extends over 15 amino acids. V was shortened by 5 bases and J by 6 bases, with 18 bases between the two germline ends. CDR3 sequence: CASRINTRVTNEQFF. CDR3 DNA: TGTGCCAGCAGAATTAACACGCGGGTAACCAATGAGCAGTTCTTC.

The genes are TRBV5-1 and TRBJ1-1; D might be TRBD1 (6 bases). Germline V gene data show CDR1 as SGHRS and CDR2 as YFSETQ. The CDR3 spans 18 residues. The germline V and J ends were trimmed by 1 base and 1 base, with 20 bases remaining between them. The CDR3 region has the DNA TGCGCCAGCAGCTTGTGGGTTCCCCAGGCAGGGGAGAACACTGAAGCTTTCTTT. Translation gives CASSLWVPQAGENTEAFF.

The chain combines TRBV9 with TRBJ2-1, with 7 bases lining up with TRBD2. CDR3 size: 11 residues. Germline V CDR1 and CDR2: SGDLS, YYNGEE. V was clipped by 7 bases and J by 15 bases; unmatched bases: 10. Here the CDR3 reads CASGSGGERFF. CDR3 nucleotide sequence: TGTGCCAGCGGGTCTGGGGGGGAGAGGTTCTTC.